This T cell receptor beta chain is from a study of blood T cells in healthy people across ages. Study-level results: Long-lived donors had more naive CD4+ cells and higher diversity than aged donors.

Together with a sample-barcoded 5' primer, a J-beta primer mix was included in a second PCR lasting roughly 6 to 12 cycles. Researchers report that each sample yielded at least 2.5 million CDR3-containing paired-end reads. TCRdb reprocessed the 5' RACE reads via MiXCR and lists one record per CDR3 protein. The sample includes some 750,000 distinct CDR3 sequences, approximately 22% of them seen just once. Between the trimmed V and J ends, which lost 4 bases and 4 bases, there was a span of 13 bases. The CDR3 runs to 14 residues. Looked up from germline, CDR1 is MNHEY and CDR2 is SMNVEV (reference sequence). This clonotype has more than one count but fewer than ten. Its antigen is undetermined.

This receptor was identified in a man aged 65 to 79 in good health. Material for sequencing was blood. The V and J genes are TRBV27 and TRBJ2-5, with D possibly being TRBD1 (5 bases). Written as DNA, the CDR3 is TGTGCCAGCAGTTCCCCAGGGATTGGAGAGACCCAGTACTTC. Encoded protein: CASSSPGIGETQYF.